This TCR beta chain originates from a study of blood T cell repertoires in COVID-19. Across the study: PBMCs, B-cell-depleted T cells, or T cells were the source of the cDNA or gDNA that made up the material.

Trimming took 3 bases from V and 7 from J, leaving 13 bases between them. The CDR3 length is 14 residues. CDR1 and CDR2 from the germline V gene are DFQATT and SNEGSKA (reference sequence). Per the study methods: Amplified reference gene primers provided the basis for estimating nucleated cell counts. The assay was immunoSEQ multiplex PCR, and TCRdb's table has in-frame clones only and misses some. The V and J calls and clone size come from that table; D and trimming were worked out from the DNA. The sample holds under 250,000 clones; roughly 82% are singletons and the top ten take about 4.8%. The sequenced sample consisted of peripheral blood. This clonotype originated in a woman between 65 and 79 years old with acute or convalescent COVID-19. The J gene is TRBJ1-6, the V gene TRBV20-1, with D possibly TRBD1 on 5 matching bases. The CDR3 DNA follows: TGCAGTGCTAGTGGGAGCGGGGCCAATTCACCCCTCCACTTT. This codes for CSASGSGANSPLHF.